This T cell receptor (beta chain) is from a study of human T cells and chemical hapten exposure. Germline CDR1 SSHAT, CDR2 FNYEAQ (reference sequence). This CDR3 has 16 residues. One entry per CDR3 protein results from TCRdb running MiXCR on the RACE reads. The table records 50,000 to 70,000 distinct CDR3 sequences, approximately 13% of them present only once. Points on this clonotype: The junction departs from the called germline gene at one end, perhaps through a read error.

This sample's time point: patch test 3, about 24 weeks after DPC sensitization. Treatment specified: therapeutic diphenylcyclopropenone sensitization with weekly scalp DPC. The study extracted total RNA from unfractionated whole blood. This chain connects TRBV7-7 to TRBJ2-2, with a possible D match to TRBD2 (5 bases). The sequencing used whole blood, collected in connection with sensitization to the hapten diphenylcyclopropenone (DPC). This TCR derives from a man aged 25-45 years with alopecia areata. Some clones in this sample may be carry-over from other donors' samples. The DNA for the CDR3 is TGTGCTAGCAGCTTAATCCGGGGAACGAACACCGGGGAGCTGTTTTTT. This gives the protein CASSLIRGTNTGELFF. Full variable domain (rest looked up from reference TRBV7-7 and TRBJ2-2): GAGVSQSPRYKVTKRGQDVTLRCDPISSHATLYWYQQALGQGPEFLTYFNYEAQPDKSGLPSDRFSAERPEGSISTLTIQRTEQRDSAMYRCASSLIRGTNTGELFFGEGSRLTVL.